This paragraph reports one T cell receptor beta chain. Its antigen specificity is not known. One base away there is no much larger clone; base qualities are not given. This specimen comes from a study of TIL therapy for anti-PD-1-resistant metastatic lung cancer (dated by TCRdb to the early 2020s). At the level of the whole study: Before any PD-1/PD-L1 blockade was given, tumors were harvested, nivolumab was then administered, and patients who progressed went on to receive lymphodepletion, an infusion of expanded TIL, and IL-2. T cell receptor beta sequencing of tumor and peripheral blood served to follow clonotypes across the tumor, the expanded TIL product, and serial blood samples. Across the cohort, whole-exome sequencing showed a median non-synonymous tumor mutation burden of 1.5 mutations per megabase. The cohort was predominantly lung adenocarcinoma, with four EGFR-mutant and two ALK-rearranged tumors, and half of patients were current or former smokers. Enrolled patients had a median age of around 49 years (range 38-75) and a median tumor PD-L1 proportion score of 4.5% to 6.5%. Here is what the overall study found, with its caveats: The cohort was highly selected, with more treatment-naive, never-smoker and oncogene-addicted patients than typical, limiting generalizability. The study protocol defined all tumor marker inferences as exploratory. The baseline peripheral repertoire was partially replaced by infused TIL clonotypes, which then decayed over months, and persistence showed no apparent association with response.

The immunoSEQ v3 hsTCRB kit was used to amplify TCR beta CDR3 regions from genomic DNA through bias-controlled multiplex PCR. TCR libraries were sequenced on an Illumina NextSeq 500 to 2 million to 2.5 million read pairs for survey level or roughly 5-6.5 million for deep level. The study's own analysis went as follows. V, D and J genes were assigned, non-productive sequences were removed, and clonality was reported by immunoSEQ Analyzer software. To compare repertoires between infused TIL and blood, productive Simpson clonality was used along with the Morisita overlap index of productive TRB rearrangements. For each clone in blood, the absolute clonotype count was estimated by multiplying the lymphocyte count by the CD3+ fraction and by the clone's productive frequency. TCRdb re-hosts the immuneACCESS table, in-frame sequences only. Its copies lack some clones; in the studies checked, an unresolved V gene accounts for under half of them, and the cause for the rest is not known. V and J calls and clone size follow that table, whereas D and trimming were derived from the DNA. The sample table holds about 17,000 clones, of which about four fifths were seen once. The biggest ten clones account for about 2.2% of the sample.

This sample's time point label indicates: pre-treatment sample, taken before nivolumab and TIL therapy. Between October 2017 and 2020, a dual-center phase I trial enrolled adults who had stage 4 NSCLC. The samples were obtained from a phase I trial that was single-arm and open-label and tested tumor-infiltrating lymphocyte therapy combined with nivolumab in advanced non-small cell lung cancer. Blood mononuclear cells from EDTA tubes were separated on a Ficoll gradient and snap-frozen as pellets, and DNA was extracted from the cells using a Qiagen mini-prep kit. The CDR3 measures 14 amino acids from cysteine to phenylalanine. Of the read, only the CDR3 DNA is kept; its 42 bases are in frame from base 1. Germline trimming: 6 bases from V, 4 bases from J; junction bases outside gene matches: 5. Per the germline V gene, MNHEY is the CDR1 and SVGAGI is the CDR2.

This TCR derives from a person between 25 and 80 years old with non-small cell lung cancer. Sequences were derived from blood, sampled at baseline. Recombination joined TRBV6-5 with TRBJ2-2, and 7 junction bases match TRBD2. The sequenced DNA: TGTGCCAGCAGCCAGCGGGGCCCCACCGGGGAGCTGTTTTTT. Translation gives CASSQRGPTGELFF.